This T cell receptor (beta chain) derives from a study of spatial heterogeneity in lung cancer. The time point is: sample taken at primary tumor resection. In each case, whole RNA from tumor, nontumor lung or frozen PBMC was sequenced unsorted. Details on this clonotype: Its antigen is as yet unknown.

Trimming cost V 4 bases and J 0 bases, with 11 bases left between them. Germline V gene data show CDR1 as SGHDT and CDR2 as YYEEEE. CDR3 size: 14 residues. General study findings and limits: How many expanded intratumoral alpha and beta TCRs were present tracked the tumor mutation count, which was a count of nonsynonymous mutations. The counts of expanded TCRs, ubiquitous and regional, tracked ubiquitous and regional nonsynonymous mutations, respectively.

The presence of a unique molecular identifier marked each TCR cDNA molecule. Via MiXCR, TCRdb re-called the 5' RACE reads, giving one row per CDR3 protein. The sample includes 11,000 or so distinct CDR3 sequences, approximately 12% seen only once; the top ten take less than 40%. The rearrangement joins TRBV5-6 to TRBJ2-7; D not certain. The material was lung tumor tissue, obtained at surgery. This sequence originates from a male donor with early-stage non-small cell lung cancer. The CDR3 here is CASSPQRSSYEQYF. The CDR3 region has the DNA TGTGCCAGCAGCCCGCAGCGTAGCTCCTACGAGCAGTACTTC.